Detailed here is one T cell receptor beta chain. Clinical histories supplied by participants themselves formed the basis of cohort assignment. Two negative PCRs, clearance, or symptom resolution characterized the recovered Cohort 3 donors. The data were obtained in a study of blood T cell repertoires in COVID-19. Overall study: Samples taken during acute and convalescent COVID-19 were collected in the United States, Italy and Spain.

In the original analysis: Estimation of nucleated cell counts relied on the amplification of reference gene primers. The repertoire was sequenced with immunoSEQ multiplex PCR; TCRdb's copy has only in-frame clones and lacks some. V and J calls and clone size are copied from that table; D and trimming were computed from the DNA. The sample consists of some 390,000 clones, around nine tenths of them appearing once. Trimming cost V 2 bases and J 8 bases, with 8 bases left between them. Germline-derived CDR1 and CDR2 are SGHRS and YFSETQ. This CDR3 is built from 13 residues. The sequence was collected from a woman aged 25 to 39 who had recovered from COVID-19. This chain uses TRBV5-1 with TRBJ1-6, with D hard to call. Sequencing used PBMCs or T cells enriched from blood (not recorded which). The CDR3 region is CASSLGGHSPLHF. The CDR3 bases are TGCGCCAGCAGCTTAGGAGGGCATTCACCCCTCCACTTT.